The rows below give T cell receptor beta chains drawn from one sample of a study of blood T cell repertoires in COVID-19. Using immunoSEQ multiplex PCR, the repertoire was profiled, and TCRdb retains in-frame clones only, with some absent. The table includes under 100,000 clones, about 70% detected once. Input material: peripheral blood. These receptors came from a woman older than 75 with active or convalescent COVID-19. Each CDR3 is given with its conserved first and last residue. The D gene is left open where the match is weak. Rows give clone size only sometimes, using once, few, many, or a class for an expanded clone.

j_gene | v_gene | abundance | len | d_gene | CDR3nt | CDR3aa
TRBJ1-1 | TRBV29-1 | few | 15 | TRBD1 | TGCAGCGTGGGGACAGGCGATTTAGGATATTCTGAAGCTTTCTTT | CSVGTGDLGYSEAFF
TRBJ1-2 | TRBV20-1 | - | 16 | - | TGCAGTGCTAGTAACCCCGGACGGACTTCCGACTATGGCTACACCTTC | CSASNPGRTSDYGYTF
TRBJ2-3 | TRBV18 | - | 17 | TRBD1 | TGTGCCAGCTTATCAACGTCCGGGACAGGGGTCGCAGATACGCAGTATTTT | CASLSTSGTGVADTQYF
TRBJ2-3 | TRBV28 | - | 14 | TRBD2 | TGTGCCAGCAGGCCGGGACTAGCGTCAGATACGCAGTATTTT | CASRPGLASDTQYF
TRBJ1-6 | TRBV7-2 | - | 16 | TRBD1 | TGTGCCAGCAGCTTAGTTGACAGGGGGCAAGATTCACCCCTCCACTTT | CASSLVDRGQDSPLHF
TRBJ1-1 | TRBV7-9 | - | 17 | - | TGTGCCAGCAGCTCGAGGGGGGGACTGAGGACGAACACTGAAGCTTTCTTT | CASSSRGGLRTNTEAFF
TRBJ1-5 | TRBV12-5 | - | 17 | - | TGTGCTAGTGGTTTGGTACTGCTGGGGGCGAAGGATCAGCCCCAGCATTTT | CASGLVLLGAKDQPQHF
TRBJ2-1 | TRBV7-3 | - | 19 | TRBD1 | TGTGCCAGCAGCTTCGTCGACAGGGGAGTAAACATGGCCTACAATGAGCAGTTCTTC | CASSFVDRGVNMAYNEQFF
TRBJ1-5 | TRBV7-9 | - | 14 | - | TGTGCCAGCAGTACGGACAGTATCAATCAGCCCCAGCATTTT | CASSTDSINQPQHF
TRBJ1-6 | TRBV5-1 | once | 14 | TRBD1 | TGCGCCAGCAGCTCCGGACAGGGTGCTTCACCCCTCCACTTT | CASSSGQGASPLHF
TRBJ1-1 | TRBV19 | once | 15 | TRBD1 | TGTGCCAGTATCCCCTCCGGGACAGGGAACACTGAAGCTTTCTTT | CASIPSGTGNTEAFF
TRBJ2-1 | TRBV30 | - | 16 | - | TGTGCCTGGATAACCAGCACCACGTTGACTTACAATGAGCAGTTCTTC | CAWITSTTLTYNEQFF
TRBJ2-3 | TRBV12-3/TRBV12-4 | once | 13 | - | TGTGCCAGCAAGGGGGACATTACAGATACGCAGTATTTT | CASKGDITDTQYF
TRBJ2-7 | TRBV19 | - | 13 | - | TGTGCCAGTAGAGAGGCCGTAGGCTACGAGCAGTACTTC | CASREAVGYEQYF
TRBJ2-3 | TRBV28 | once | 16 | TRBD2 | TGTGCCAGCAGTTCAGCGGGGGGCGACAGCACAGATACGCAGTATTTT | CASSSAGGDSTDTQYF
TRBJ2-3 | TRBV2 | - | 16 | - | TGTGCCAGCAGCTCCACAGGGGAGGCCACCGGAGATACGCAGTATTTT | CASSSTGEATGDTQYF
TRBJ1-2 | TRBV18 | - | 15 | TRBD1 | TGTGCCAGCTCACCCTCCGGGACAGGGTTGGAAGGCTACACCTTC | CASSPSGTGLEGYTF
TRBJ1-1 | TRBV29-1 | - | 13 | TRBD1 | TGCAGCGTAGAACGACAGGGGGGAACTGAAGCTTTCTTT | CSVERQGGTEAFF
TRBJ1-2 | TRBV5-5 | - | 16 | TRBD1 | TGTGCCAGCAGCGTCGCCGGGACAGATCTTCACTATGGCTACACCTTC | CASSVAGTDLHYGYTF
TRBJ1-2 | TRBV6-1 | - | 12 | - | TGTGCCAGCCGTGAGGCGCTGGGCGCCGTACCCTTC | CASREALGAVPF
TRBJ2-7 | TRBV5-8 | - | 15 | TRBD1 | TGTGCCAGCAGCTTTCTCGGGACAGTTCTCTACGAGCAGTACTTC | CASSFLGTVLYEQYF
TRBJ2-5 | TRBV7-2 | - | 14 | - | TGTGCCAGCAGCCAGGGTGGCCCCGAAGAGACCCAGTACTTC | CASSQGGPEETQYF
TRBJ2-1 | TRBV6-1 | - | 16 | TRBD2 | TGTGCCAGCAGTGAAGCGCGGGGGACGCGGTACAATGAGCAGTTCTTC | CASSEARGTRYNEQFF
TRBJ1-4 | TRBV4-3 | - | 19 | TRBD1 | TGCGCCAGCAGCCAGGTGACGGGGACAGCCCTCTTTACTAATGAAAAACTGTTTTTT | CASSQVTGTALFTNEKLFF
TRBJ2-7 | TRBV5-5 | - | 13 | - | TGTGCCAGCAGCTTGTTAAGGGGGTACGAGCAGTACTTC | CASSLLRGYEQYF
TRBJ1-5 | TRBV27 | - | 13 | - | TGTGCCAGCAGTTGGGGGGAAAAACAGCCCCAGCATTTT | CASSWGEKQPQHF
TRBJ2-5 | TRBV6-5 | - | 13 | - | TGTGCCAGCGGAACAGGGCTACAAGAGACCCAGTACTTC | CASGTGLQETQYF
TRBJ1-2 | TRBV7-9 | - | 13 | TRBD1 | TGTGCCAGCAGCCCCGGGACAGGGTATGGCTACACCTTC | CASSPGTGYGYTF
TRBJ1-6 | TRBV5-1 | - | 14 | - | TGCGCCAGCATGGGGAGCTCCTATAATTCACCCCTCCACTTT | CASMGSSYNSPLHF
TRBJ2-5 | TRBV7-2 | few | 15 | TRBD2 | TGTGCCAGCAGCTTAATTGGCGGGGGGGAGGAGACCCAGTACTTC | CASSLIGGGEETQYF
TRBJ1-6 | TRBV19 | - | 16 | - | TGTGCCAGTACAGCAAGGGGAAACTCCTATAATTCACCCCTCCACTTT | CASTARGNSYNSPLHF
TRBJ1-5 | TRBV12-3/TRBV12-4 | few | 12 | - | TGTGCCAGCAGCCTAGCGTATCAGCCCCAGCATTTT | CASSLAYQPQHF
TRBJ1-2 | TRBV28 | - | 13 | TRBD1 | TGTGCCAGCAGCCCAGGGGGGTCCTATGGCTACACCTTC | CASSPGGSYGYTF
TRBJ2-1 | TRBV7-6 | once | 15 | - | TGTGCCAGCAGCTTAGGGAGTTGGCCTTACAATGAGCAGTTCTTC | CASSLGSWPYNEQFF
TRBJ1-2 | TRBV30 | - | 14 | - | TGTGCCTGGAGTGTAAAACAGGCCAGGGGTGGCTACACCTTC | CAWSVKQARGGYTF
TRBJ2-2 | TRBV24-1 | - | 13 | TRBD2 | TGTGCCACCAAGGGACTAGCGTCCGGGGAGCTGTTTTTT | CATKGLASGELFF
TRBJ2-5 | TRBV6-5 | - | 15 | TRBD2 | TGTGCCAGCAGTTCGGGACTAGCGGGACAAGAGACCCAGTACTTC | CASSSGLAGQETQYF
TRBJ1-5 | TRBV7-2 | once | 13 | - | TGTGCCAGCAGCTTAGACAGGAATCAGCCCCAGCATTTT | CASSLDRNQPQHF
TRBJ2-1 | TRBV29-1 | - | 10 | TRBD1 | TGCAGCGCCGGGACAGGGGGGCAGTTCTTC | CSAGTGGQFF
TRBJ2-5 | TRBV4-2 | - | 17 | TRBD2 | TGTGCCAGCAGCCAAGAATATCGGCGGGGGGGCACGGAGACCCAGTACTTC | CASSQEYRRGGTETQYF
TRBJ2-3 | TRBV7-9 | - | 14 | - | TGTGCCAGCAGCTTTCAGGGGAGCACAGATACGCAGTATTTT | CASSFQGSTDTQYF
TRBJ2-2 | TRBV6-1 | - | 15 | - | TGTGCCAGCAGTGAAGTGGGGGCGGCCGCCGGGGAGCTGTTTTTT | CASSEVGAAAGELFF
TRBJ2-3 | TRBV15 | - | 18 | TRBD1 | TGTGCCACCAGCAGAGATCCGGGCCTACAGGGGACAACAGATACGCAGTATTTT | CATSRDPGLQGTTDTQYF
TRBJ2-1 | TRBV19 | - | 18 | TRBD2 | TGTGCCAGTAGTATAGATTCCGGGGGACTAGCGATATACAATGAGCAGTTCTTC | CASSIDSGGLAIYNEQFF
TRBJ1-4 | TRBV10-2 | - | 15 | TRBD1 | TGCGCCACTAGGGACAGTGACACAACTAATGAAAAACTGTTTTTT | CATRDSDTTNEKLFF